The source of this TCR beta chain is a study of radiotherapy plus CTLA-4 blockade in lung cancer. CDR1 and CDR2 from the germline V gene are GTSNPN and SVGIG (reference sequence). The V end lost 2 bases, the J end lost 7 bases, and 8 bases lay between the germline ends. The length of the CDR3 is 11 residues. TCRdb's copy holds only in-frame clones and misses some; the assay was immunoSEQ multiplex PCR. The sample consists of 60,000 to 70,000 clones, 70% to 85% of them appearing once. The receptor comes from a human donor with non-small cell lung cancer who had a complete response to radiotherapy plus ipilimumab. The V gene is TRBV30, the J gene TRBJ2-5; no clear D gene. The material was peripheral blood, obtained from a patient treated with radiotherapy plus ipilimumab. The DNA for the CDR3 is TGTGCCTGGAGTACCCTTAGGACCCAGTACTTC. Translation: CAWSTLRTQYF.